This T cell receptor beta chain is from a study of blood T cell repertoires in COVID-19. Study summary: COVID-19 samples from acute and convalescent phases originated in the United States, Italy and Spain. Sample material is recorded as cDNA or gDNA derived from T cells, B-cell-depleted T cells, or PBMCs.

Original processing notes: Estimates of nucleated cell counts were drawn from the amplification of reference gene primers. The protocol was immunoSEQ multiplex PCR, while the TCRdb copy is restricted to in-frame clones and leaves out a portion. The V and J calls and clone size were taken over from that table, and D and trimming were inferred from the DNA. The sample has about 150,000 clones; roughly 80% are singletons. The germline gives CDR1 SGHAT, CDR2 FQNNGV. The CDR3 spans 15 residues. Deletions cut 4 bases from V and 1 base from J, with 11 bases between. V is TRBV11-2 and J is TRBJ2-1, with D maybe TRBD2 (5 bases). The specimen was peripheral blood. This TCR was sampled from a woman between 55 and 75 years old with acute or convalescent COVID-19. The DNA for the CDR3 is TGTGCCAGCAGCTCCCGACGGGGATCCTACAATGAGCAGTTCTTC. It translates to CASSSRRGSYNEQFF. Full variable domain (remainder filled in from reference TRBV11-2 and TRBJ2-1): EAGVAQSPRYKIIEKRQSVAFWCNPISGHATLYWYQQILGQGPKLLIQFQNNGVVDDSQLPKDRFSAERLKGVDSTLKIQPAKLEDSAVYLCASSSRRGSYNEQFFGPGTRLTVL.